This T cell receptor beta chain stems from a study of T cell responses to AZD1222 COVID-19 vaccine. This clone was counted a few times. Method: immunoSEQ multiplex PCR; TCRdb's copy keeps in-frame clones and lacks some. This table has approximately 150,000 clones, 90% to 95% appearing once. Germline V gene lookup returns CDR1 MNHEY and CDR2 SVGAGI. The CDR3 spans 15 residues. V was pared by 5 bases and J by 5 bases, with 9 bases of the junction left unmatched. The receptor's source is an adult who received the AZD1222 COVID-19 vaccine. The rearrangement uses TRBV6-5 and TRBJ1-5; 7 bases are a match to TRBD1. Sample: peripheral blood, taken 28 days after the second AZD1222 dose. The CDR3 region has the DNA TGTGCCAGCAGTACGACCTGGACAGGTGATCAGCCCCAGCATTTT. Its translation is CASSTTWTGDQPQHF.